Below are 4 T cell receptor beta chains sequenced from a single sample in a study of cytomegalovirus exposure and HLA in healthy donors. Vbeta (60) and Jbeta (13) primers were used in the PCR. Here immunoSEQ multiplex PCR was the method, and the copy in TCRdb shows in-frame clones only, minus some. The repertoire includes some 130,000 clones, 80% to 90% of them detected once, and about 11% sits in the top ten. Sequencing was done on a sample of PBMCs. These receptor sequences come from a male donor in good health and CMV-seropositive.

The CDR3 coding sequence is TGTGCCAGCAGTTTAAGCGGGAAGCCCTACGAGCAGTACTTC. Translated: CASSLSGKPYEQYF. V gene TRBV6-6 combines with J gene TRBJ2-7, with 7 nucleotides matching TRBD2. Germline-derived CDR1 and CDR2 are MNHNY and SVGAGI (reference sequence). This CDR3 region has 14 residues. After removal of 4 bases from V and 2 bases from J, the junction contained 5 bases not matched to a gene.

This rearrangement joins TRBV5-4 to TRBJ2-7; D gene unclear. Deletions cut 0 bases from V and 3 bases from J, with 7 bases between. CDR1 and CDR2 (germline): SGHNT, YYREEE (reference sequence). The length of the CDR3 is 13 residues. The CDR3 region is CASSLDRHYEQYF. CDR3 sequence (DNA): TGTGCCAGCAGCTTGGACCGACACTACGAGCAGTACTTC.

The chain links TRBV5-5 to TRBJ1-1; D gene uncertain. V shed 3 bases and J shed 1 base, with 10 bases lying between them. The CDR3 is 14 amino acids. The V gene's germline CDR1 is SGHKS and CDR2 YYEKEE (reference sequence). In DNA, the CDR3 is TGTGCCAGCAGCTCCCGGTTCGAGAACACTGAAGCTTTCTTT. It yields the protein CASSSRFENTEAFF.

The genes are TRBV7-2 and TRBJ2-5; 10 bases fit TRBD2. Germline values: CDR1 SGHTA, CDR2 FQGNSA. J was trimmed by 5 bases and V by 4 bases; bases with no gene match: 10. CDR3 length equals 16 residues. CDR3 sequence (DNA): TGTGCCAGCAGCTATTATAAGCGGGAGGGCCTGGAGACCCAGTACTTC. It is translated as CASSYYKREGLETQYF.